This T cell receptor beta chain came from a study of T-cell memory formation after mild COVID-19. TCRdb passed the 5' RACE reads through MiXCR, listing each CDR3 protein once. The sample lists 70,000 to 100,000 distinct CDR3 sequences, over 12% seen once, with roughly two fifths in the top ten. Germline V gene data show CDR1 as SGDLS and CDR2 as YYNGEE. This CDR3 is built from 17 residues. V was pared by 4 bases and J by 0 bases, with 17 bases between. In this sample, this clonotype turned up a few times. The receptor's source is a man between 18 and 29 years old who had mild COVID-19 (a few samples of this study predate the infection). Cell type and time point are not known. This sequence joins TRBV9 and TRBJ1-3; tentative D call: TRBD1 (6 bases). Input material: PBMCs or a T cell subset sorted from them (not recorded which). CDR3 nucleotides: TGTGCCAGCAGCCCCGACAGGATTCTTAGCTCTGGAAACACCATATATTTT. Protein product: CASSPDRILSSGNTIYF.